The 9 T cell receptor beta chains given below trace back to one sample, sequenced in a study of beta chain features in type 1 diabetes. The authors reverse transcribed all of the isolated RNA, so sequencing captured expressed TCRB transcripts. Repertoires were generated with immunoSEQ multiplex PCR, while TCRdb's copy carries only in-frame clones and drops some. The profile covers hundreds of thousands of clones, with around 16% appearing a single time and about 0.093% taken by the ten largest. Sequences were obtained from naive CD4+ T cells from blood. The receptors stem from a man younger than 35 in good health.

This clone was observed a few times. The chain links TRBV7-2 to TRBJ2-7; D remains ambiguous. Germline V gene lookup returns CDR1 SGHTA and CDR2 FQGNSA. The CDR3 spans 15 residues. The V end was cut by 0 bases, the J end by 0 bases, with 9 bases between. The CDR3 sequence is CASSLAQWTSYEQYF. For the CDR3, the DNA is TGTGCCAGCAGCTTAGCACAGTGGACCTCCTACGAGCAGTACTTC.

This clone was counted a single time. The CDR3 bases are TGTGCCAGCAGTAACAGGGCCCAAGAGACCCAGTACTTC. Its translation is CASSNRAQETQYF. This sequence joins TRBV7-7 and TRBJ2-5, with D perhaps TRBD1 (6 bases). Trimming cost V 6 bases and J 1 base, with 9 bases left between them. The germline V gene encodes CDR1 SSHAT and CDR2 FNYEAQ (reference sequence). The CDR3 runs 13 residues.

In its sample, this clone was seen a few times. Other DNA sequences in this specimen translate into the identical CDR3. The V gene is TRBV2, the J gene TRBJ1-2; D unclear. Trimming pared 6 bases from V and 1 base from J, leaving 3 bases between. CDR1 and CDR2 from the germline V gene are SNHLY and FYNNEI. The CDR3 sequence is 11 residues long. The CDR3: CASSVNYGYTF. The CDR3 DNA sequence: TGTGCCAGCAGCGTTAACTATGGCTACACCTTC.

This clone was picked up a small number of times. The CDR3: CASSQDRNRPLPDGYTF. The CDR3 coding sequence is TGCGCCAGCAGCCAAGATAGAAACAGACCCCTTCCGGATGGCTACACCTTC. The J gene is TRBJ1-2, the V gene TRBV4-3; no reliable D call. The CDR3 is 17 amino acids. Looked up from germline, CDR1 is LGHNA and CDR2 is YSLEER. Trimming left V 0 bases short and J 6 bases short, with 20 bases between.

The J gene is TRBJ1-1, the V gene TRBV7-3; TRBD1 aligns across 9 bases. Germline loops: CDR1 SGHTA, CDR2 FQGTGA. J was trimmed by 0 bases and V by 4 bases; bases with no gene match: 6. The length of the CDR3 is 16 residues. This CDR3 reads CASSSTGGALNTEAFF. The CDR3 DNA reads TGTGCCAGCAGCTCTACAGGGGGCGCCTTGAACACTGAAGCTTTCTTT.

This clone was observed a few times. The chain recombines TRBV6-5 with TRBJ2-1; 8 positions match TRBD1. In germline, CDR1 is MNHEY, CDR2 SVGAGI. This CDR3 is 14 amino acids long. After removal of 5 bases from V and 8 bases from J, the junction contained 8 bases not matched to a gene. The chain's CDR3 is CASSERDRRDEQFF. The CDR3 bases are TGTGCCAGCAGTGAACGGGACAGGCGAGATGAGCAGTTCTTC.

V usage is TRBV7-6 and J usage is TRBJ2-7, with TRBD2 matching 13 bases. The germline V gene has CDR1 SGHVS and CDR2 FNYEAQ. V shed 5 bases and J 4 bases; nucleotides not matched to a gene: 14. This CDR3 comprises 18 residues. CDR3 region: CASSPRLAGGTTRYEQYF. The CDR3 DNA reads as TGTGCCAGCAGCCCCCGACTAGCGGGGGGAACGACTCGATACGAGCAGTACTTC.

The chain has TRBV5-1 and TRBJ2-6; 10 bases align to TRBD1. The J segment lost 2 bases and the V segment lost 0 bases, leaving 2 bases of the junction unmatched. CDR1 is SGHRS and CDR2 is YFSETQ in the germline V gene. This CDR3 comprises 17 residues. CDR3 nucleotide sequence: TGCGCCAGCAGCTTGGGACAGGGGGCGCCTGGGGCCAACGTCCTGACTTTC. Protein product: CASSLGQGAPGANVLTF.

This clone has more than one count but fewer than ten. The chain uses TRBV28 and TRBJ1-2, with D perhaps matching TRBD1 (5 bases). Trimming removed 2 bases from V and 4 bases from J, with 8 bases in between. Germline V lookup: CDR1 MDHEN, CDR2 SYDVKM. CDR3 length equals 13 residues. CDR3 DNA: TGTGCCAGCAGTTTACAGGGTACCTATGGCTACACCTTC. As protein: CASSLQGTYGYTF.